The sequence of this TCR beta chain was determined in a study of CD8 T cells in ankylosing spondylitis. General study results and limits: Seemingly distinctive of ankylosing spondylitis blood was a TCR beta motif formed by eight highly homologous variants.

TCRdb fed the 5' RACE reads into MiXCR, producing one record per CDR3 protein. Here the sample spans 220,000 or so distinct CDR3 sequences, about a sixth being singletons. This clonotype has only a few counts. Its matching antigen is unknown. With 0 bases removed from V and 3 bases from J, the gap between germline ends came to 14 bases. The CDR3 sequence is 17 residues long. From germline, CDR1 is LGHNA and CDR2 YNFKEQ. The sample taken for sequencing was blood, either unsorted or a sorted T cell fraction (not recorded which). The source is a male donor with ankylosing spondylitis. The chain has TRBV4-2 and TRBJ1-4; no reliable D call. The CDR3 DNA reads TGTGCCAGCAGCCAAGATTGGGCAGCCCAGGCTAATGAAAAACTGTTTTTT. It encodes CASSQDWAAQANEKLFF.